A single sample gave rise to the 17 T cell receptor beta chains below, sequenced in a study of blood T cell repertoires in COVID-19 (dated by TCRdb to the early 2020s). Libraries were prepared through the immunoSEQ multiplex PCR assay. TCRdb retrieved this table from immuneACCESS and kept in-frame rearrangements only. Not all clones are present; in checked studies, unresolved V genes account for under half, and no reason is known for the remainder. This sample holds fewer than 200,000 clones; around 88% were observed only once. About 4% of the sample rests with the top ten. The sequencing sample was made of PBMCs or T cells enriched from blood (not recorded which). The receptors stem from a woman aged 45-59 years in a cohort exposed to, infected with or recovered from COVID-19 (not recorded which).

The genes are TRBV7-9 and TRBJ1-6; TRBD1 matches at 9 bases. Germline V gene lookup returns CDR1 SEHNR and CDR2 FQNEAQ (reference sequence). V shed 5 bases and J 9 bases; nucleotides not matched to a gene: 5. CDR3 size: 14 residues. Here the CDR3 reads CASSTGTGLSPLHF. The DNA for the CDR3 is TGTGCCAGCAGCACAGGGACAGGGCTTTCACCCCTCCACTTT. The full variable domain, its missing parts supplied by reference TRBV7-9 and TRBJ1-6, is DTGVSQNPRHKITKRGQNVTFRCDPISEHNRLYWYRQTLGQGPEFLTYFQNEAQLEKSRLLSDRFSAERPKGSFSTLEIQRTEQGDSAMYLCASSTGTGLSPLHFGNGTRLTVT.

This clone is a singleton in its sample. In nucleotides, the CDR3 is TGTGCCAGTAGTATAGGCGAGGGGGACGGCACAGATACGCAGTATTTT. Its protein product is CASSIGEGDGTDTQYF. The V gene is TRBV19, the J gene TRBJ2-3; TRBD1 is a possible D gene (6 bases). The CDR3 is made up of 16 amino acids. Trimming left V 1 base short and J 1 base short, with 12 bases between. Looked up from germline, CDR1 is LNHDA and CDR2 is SQIVND (reference sequence). Complete variable domain (other parts from reference TRBV19 and TRBJ2-3): DGGITQSPKYLFRKEGQNVTLSCEQNLNHDAMYWYRQDPGQGLRLIYYSQIVNDFQKGDIAEGYSVSREKKESFPLTVTSAQKNPTAFYLCASSIGEGDGTDTQYFGPGTRLTVL.

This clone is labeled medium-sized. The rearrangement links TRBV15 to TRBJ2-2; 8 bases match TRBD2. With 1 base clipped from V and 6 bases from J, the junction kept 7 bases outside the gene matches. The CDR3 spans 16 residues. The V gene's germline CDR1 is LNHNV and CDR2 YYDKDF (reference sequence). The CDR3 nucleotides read TGTGCCACCAGCAGAGGGACTAGCCGTGAGGCCGGGGAGCTGTTTTTT. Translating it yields CATSRGTSREAGELFF.

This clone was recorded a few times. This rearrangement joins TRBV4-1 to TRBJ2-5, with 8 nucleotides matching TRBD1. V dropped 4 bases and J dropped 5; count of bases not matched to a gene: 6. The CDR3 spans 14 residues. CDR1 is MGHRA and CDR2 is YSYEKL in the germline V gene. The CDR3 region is CASSLGQGQETQYF. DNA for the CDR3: TGCGCCAGCAGCCTCGGACAGGGCCAGGAGACCCAGTACTTC.

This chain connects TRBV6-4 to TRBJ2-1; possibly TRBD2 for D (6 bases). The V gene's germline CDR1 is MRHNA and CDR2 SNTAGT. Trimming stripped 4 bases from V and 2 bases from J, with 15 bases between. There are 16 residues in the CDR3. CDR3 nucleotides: TGTGCCAGCAGTGGCCTAATAGCGGTTCCCTACAATGAGCAGTTCTTC. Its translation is CASSGLIAVPYNEQFF.

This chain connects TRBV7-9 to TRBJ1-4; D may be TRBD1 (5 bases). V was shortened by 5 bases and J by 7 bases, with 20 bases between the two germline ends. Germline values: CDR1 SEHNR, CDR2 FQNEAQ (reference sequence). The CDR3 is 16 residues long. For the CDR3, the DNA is TGTGCCAGCAGCGAAGATGGCAGGGTGGGAGGTGAAAAACTGTTTTTT. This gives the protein CASSEDGRVGGEKLFF.

The CDR3 spells CASTLVRQGDSPLHF. The CDR3 region has the DNA TGTGCCAGCACCCTGGTACGACAGGGCGACTCACCCCTCCACTTT. This chain connects TRBV4-2 to TRBJ1-6, with 7 bases fitting TRBD1. The V segment lost 7 bases and the J segment 10 bases; nucleotides outside the gene matches: 13. The CDR3 sequence is 15 residues long. Germline V gives CDR1 LGHNA, CDR2 YNFKEQ.

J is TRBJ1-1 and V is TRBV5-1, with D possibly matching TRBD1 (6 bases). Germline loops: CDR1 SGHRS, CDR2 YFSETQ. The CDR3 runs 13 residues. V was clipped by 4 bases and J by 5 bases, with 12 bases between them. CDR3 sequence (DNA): TGCGCCAGCAGCATCAGGGGAGGGACTGAAGCTTTCTTT. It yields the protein CASSIRGGTEAFF.

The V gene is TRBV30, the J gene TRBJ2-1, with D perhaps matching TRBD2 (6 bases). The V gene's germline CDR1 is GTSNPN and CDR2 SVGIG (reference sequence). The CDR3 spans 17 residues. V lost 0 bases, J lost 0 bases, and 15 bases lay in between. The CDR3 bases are TGTGCCTGGAGTGTAGATAGCGGCCTTAGCTCCTACAATGAGCAGTTCTTC. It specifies CAWSVDSGLSSYNEQFF. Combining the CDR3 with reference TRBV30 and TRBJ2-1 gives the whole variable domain SQTIHQWPATLVQPVGSPLSLECTVEGTSNPNLYWYRQAAGRGLQLLFYSVGIGQISSEVPQNLSASRPQDRQFILSSKKLLLSDSGFYLCAWSVDSGLSSYNEQFFGPGTRLTVL.

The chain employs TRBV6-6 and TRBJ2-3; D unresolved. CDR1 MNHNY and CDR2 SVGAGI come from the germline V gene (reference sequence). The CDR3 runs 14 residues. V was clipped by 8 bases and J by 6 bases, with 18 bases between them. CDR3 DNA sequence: TGTGCCAGCGCCCACAGCCCTACCCAGGATACGCAGTATTTT. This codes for CASAHSPTQDTQYF.

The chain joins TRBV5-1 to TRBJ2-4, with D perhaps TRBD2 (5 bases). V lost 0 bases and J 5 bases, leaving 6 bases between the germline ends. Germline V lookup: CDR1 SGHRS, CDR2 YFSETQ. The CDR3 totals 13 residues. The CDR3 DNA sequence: TGCGCCAGCAGCTTGGCCGGGGAAAACATTCAGTACTTC. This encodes CASSLAGENIQYF.

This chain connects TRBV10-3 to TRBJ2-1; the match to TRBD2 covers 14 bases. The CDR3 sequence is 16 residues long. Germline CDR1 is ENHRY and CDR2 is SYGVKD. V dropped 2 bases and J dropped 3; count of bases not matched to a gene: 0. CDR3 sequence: CAISEGTSGGYNEQFF. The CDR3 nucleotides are TGTGCCATCAGTGAGGGGACTAGCGGGGGCTACAATGAGCAGTTCTTC.

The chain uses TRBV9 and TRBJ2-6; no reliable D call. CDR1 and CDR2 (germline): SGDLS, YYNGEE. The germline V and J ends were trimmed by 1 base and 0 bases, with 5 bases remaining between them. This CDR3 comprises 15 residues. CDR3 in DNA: TGTGCCAGCAGCGTATGGAGCTCTGGGGCCAACGTCCTGACTTTC. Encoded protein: CASSVWSSGANVLTF.

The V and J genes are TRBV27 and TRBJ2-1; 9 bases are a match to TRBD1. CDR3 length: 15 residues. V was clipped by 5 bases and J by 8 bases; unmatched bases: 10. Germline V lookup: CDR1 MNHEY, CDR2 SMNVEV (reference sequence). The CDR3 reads CASSGPGTGIHEQFF. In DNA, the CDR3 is TGTGCCAGCAGTGGGCCCGGGACAGGGATACATGAGCAGTTCTTC.

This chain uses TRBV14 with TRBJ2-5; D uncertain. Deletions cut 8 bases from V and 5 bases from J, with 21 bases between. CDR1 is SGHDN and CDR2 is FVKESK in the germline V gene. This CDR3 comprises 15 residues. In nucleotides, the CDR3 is TGTGCCAGCCCTGCTATCGCAGGTTCTATGGAGACCCAGTACTTC. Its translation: CASPAIAGSMETQYF.

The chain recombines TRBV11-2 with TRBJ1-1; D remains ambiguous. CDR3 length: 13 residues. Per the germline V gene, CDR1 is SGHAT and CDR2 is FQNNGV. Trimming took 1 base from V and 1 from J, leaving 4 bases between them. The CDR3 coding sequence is TGTGCCAGCAGCTTAGCGAGGAACACTGAAGCTTTCTTT. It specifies CASSLARNTEAFF.

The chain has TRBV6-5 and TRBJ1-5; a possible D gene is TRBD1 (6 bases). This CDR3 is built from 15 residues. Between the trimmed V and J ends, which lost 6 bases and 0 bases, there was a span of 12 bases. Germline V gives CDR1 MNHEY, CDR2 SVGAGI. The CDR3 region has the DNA TGTGCCAGCAGGCCGACAGGATATAGCAATCAGCCCCAGCATTTT. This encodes CASRPTGYSNQPQHF.